These T cell receptor beta chains were read from a single sample in a study of cytomegalovirus exposure and HLA in healthy donors. Clones were read by immunoSEQ multiplex PCR, and TCRdb kept only the in-frame ones, dropping some. Here the sample spans 57,000 or so clones, roughly nine tenths being singletons. Specimen: PBMCs. Receptor source: a woman aged 30 to 39 in good health and CMV-seronegative. The CDR3 runs from the conserved cysteine through the conserved F or W. The D gene is left open where the match is weak. Not every row has a clone size; where given, it reads once, few, many or a size class.

j_gene	v_gene	len	abundance	d_gene	CDR3nt	CDR3aa
TRBJ2-1	TRBV6-5	15	NA	TRBD2	TGTGCCAGCAGCCTGACTAGCGGGATTGAGAATGAGCAGTTCTTC	CASSLTSGIENEQFF
TRBJ1-1	TRBV29-1	13	NA	NA	TGCAGCGTTCTACAGGGCAATTTGGCTGAAGCTTTCTTT	CSVLQGNLAEAFF
TRBJ2-1	TRBV6-6	15	NA	NA	TGTGCCAGCAGCCCCGCCCGCGGAGGCACGATGGAGCAGTTCTTC	CASSPARGGTMEQFF
TRBJ1-3	TRBV7-9	14	once	TRBD1	TGTGCCAGCAGTTCGGACAGGGCTGGAAACACCATATATTTT	CASSSDRAGNTIYF
TRBJ2-1	TRBV7-8	14	NA	NA	TGTGCCAGCAGCTCCCGTGTGTCCTACAATGAGCAGTTCTTC	CASSSRVSYNEQFF
TRBJ1-3	TRBV7-2	15	NA	NA	TGTGCCAGCAGCTGGACAGCAGGCTCTGGAAACACCATATATTTT	CASSWTAGSGNTIYF
TRBJ2-7	TRBV2	15	NA	NA	TGTGCCAGCAGCGATCCAGGGGCCCCTCCGTACGAGCAGTACTTC	CASSDPGAPPYEQYF
TRBJ1-2	TRBV5-4	14	NA	NA	TGTGCCAGCAGCTTAGACAGAGAAAGCTATGGCTACACCTTC	CASSLDRESYGYTF
TRBJ2-3	TRBV7-2	15	NA	NA	TGTGCCAGCAGCTTAGACGGCGGCAGCACAGATACGCAGTATTTT	CASSLDGGSTDTQYF
TRBJ2-1	TRBV4-2	16	NA	TRBD2	TGTGCCAGCAGCCAATTAGCGGGAGGGGATTACAATGAGCAGTTCTTC	CASSQLAGGDYNEQFF
TRBJ2-5	TRBV5-1	13	NA	NA	TGCGCCAGCAGCTACCCGGGCCAAGAGACCCAGTACTTC	CASSYPGQETQYF
TRBJ1-4	TRBV6-1	14	NA	TRBD1	TGTGCCAGCAGTGCCGGGACAGAAGTTGAAAAACTGTTTTTT	CASSAGTEVEKLFF
TRBJ2-5	TRBV7-3	15	NA	NA	TGTGCCAGCAGCTTTCTCCAGGGAAGTGTCGAGACCCAGTACTTC	CASSFLQGSVETQYF
TRBJ2-1	TRBV18	16	NA	TRBD2	TGTGCCAGCTCACCTAACCGCCTAGCGGGCCACAATGAGCAGTTCTTC	CASSPNRLAGHNEQFF
TRBJ1-3	TRBV6-5	15	once	NA	TGTGCCAGCAGTTACAGGTCCAGCGCGGGAAACACCATATATTTT	CASSYRSSAGNTIYF
TRBJ2-2	TRBV13	18	NA	TRBD2	TGTGCCAGCAGCCTGGGACTAGCGGGGGATTCGAACACCGGGGAGCTGTTTTTT	CASSLGLAGDSNTGELFF
TRBJ2-7	TRBV11-2	13	NA	NA	TGTGCCAGCAGCTTACGTCGCAGGGCCGAGCAGTACTTC	CASSLRRRAEQYF
TRBJ2-1	TRBV28	15	once	TRBD1	TGTGCCAGCAGTGACCCGGGACAGAATTACAATGAGCAGTTCTTC	CASSDPGQNYNEQFF
TRBJ2-4	TRBV4-3	15	NA	TRBD2	TGCGCCAGCAGCCAAGATGGGCAGCGGGGGGACATTCAGTACTTC	CASSQDGQRGDIQYF
TRBJ2-3	TRBV7-2	13	NA	NA	TGTGCCAGCAGCCGTGACTACACAGATACGCAGTATTTT	CASSRDYTDTQYF
TRBJ2-3	TRBV18	13	NA	NA	TGTGCCAGCTCGAGTAGCACCACAGATACGCAGTATTTT	CASSSSTTDTQYF
TRBJ2-7	TRBV7-2	16	once	TRBD2	TGTGCCAGCAGCTTAGTGAAGTCGGGAGGAGGTTACGAGCAGTACTTC	CASSLVKSGGGYEQYF
TRBJ2-2	TRBV5-5	17	NA	TRBD1	TGTGCCAGCAGCTTAACAGTAGGGGGCCTGAACACCGGGGAGCTGTTTTTT	CASSLTVGGLNTGELFF
TRBJ2-7	TRBV7-8	15	NA	TRBD2	TGTGCCAGCAGCCTGGGACTAGCGGGAGCAACCGAGCAGTACTTC	CASSLGLAGATEQYF
TRBJ2-2	TRBV19	15	NA	NA	TGTGCCAGTAGTACGTTAGGCAGGGTAGCAGGGGAGCTGTTTTTT	CASSTLGRVAGELFF
TRBJ2-2	TRBV1	14	once	NA	TGCACCCCCGGCGGGGCCCGGGGAGCCGGGGAGCTGTTTTTT	CTPGGARGAGELFF
TRBJ2-1	TRBV19	19	NA	TRBD2	TGTGCCAGTAGTCCAAGCCTCGGTGGGCGGGGGACCTCCTACAATGAGCAGTTCTTC	CASSPSLGGRGTSYNEQFF
TRBJ2-7	TRBV29-1	14	NA	TRBD2	TGCAGCGTTGAAGGTAGCGGGAGGCCCTACGAGCAGTACTTC	CSVEGSGRPYEQYF
TRBJ2-1	TRBV5-8	18	once	TRBD2	TGTGCCAGCAGCTTGCTCCCCCTCCTCGCGGGAGGGACCGATGAGCAGTTCTTC	CASSLLPLLAGGTDEQFF
TRBJ1-5	TRBV2	15	NA	NA	TGTGCCAGCAGGGGCTGGAGTGACTATAATCAGCCCCAGCATTTT	CASRGWSDYNQPQHF
TRBJ2-2	TRBV9	18	NA	NA	TGTGCCAGCAGCGTGGGAACTAGCTTTCTCGTTCGGACCGGGGAGCTGTTTTTT	CASSVGTSFLVRTGELFF
TRBJ1-1	TRBV2	15	NA	NA	TGTGCCAGCAGACACGGACAAACACGGAACACTGAAGCTTTCTTT	CASRHGQTRNTEAFF
TRBJ2-1	TRBV4-1	13	NA	NA	TGCGCCAGCAGCCAAGAGAGAGGATATGAGCAGTTCTTC	CASSQERGYEQFF
TRBJ2-5	TRBV19	15	NA	NA	TGTGCCAGTAGTATAGGAAGAGGGGGGGGAGAGACCCAGTACTTC	CASSIGRGGGETQYF
TRBJ2-7	TRBV14	17	NA	TRBD2	TGTGCCAGCAGCCAAATTGGCGGACTAGCGAGGGCCTACGAGCAGTACTTC	CASSQIGGLARAYEQYF
TRBJ2-1	TRBV7-2	11	NA	TRBD2	TGTGCCAGCAGCGCAGGACTAGCCCAGTTCTTC	CASSAGLAQFF
TRBJ1-3	TRBV10-3	14	NA	NA	TGTGCCATCAGTGAGTGGGGGGCTGGAAACACCATATATTTT	CAISEWGAGNTIYF
TRBJ2-7	TRBV6-5	16	once	TRBD1	TGTGCCAGCAGTTACGCACGGACAGGGGGACTTACGAGGCAGTACTTC	CASSYARTGGLTRQYF
TRBJ1-1	TRBV30	12	NA	NA	TGTGCCTGGAGGGGACTAAACACTGAAGCTTTCTTT	CAWRGLNTEAFF
TRBJ2-7	TRBV7-2	16	NA	NA	TGTGCCAGCAGCGATATACAATTCTGGAGTACGGACGAGCAGTACTTC	CASSDIQFWSTDEQYF
TRBJ1-2	TRBV5-5	15	NA	NA	TGTGCCAGCAGCTTGCGACAGAGCGACAACTATGGCTACACCTTC	CASSLRQSDNYGYTF
TRBJ1-5	TRBV5-1	15	NA	TRBD1	TGCGCCAGCAGCCCGGACGGACAGGCCAATCAGCCCCAGCATTTT	CASSPDGQANQPQHF
TRBJ2-7	TRBV13	13	NA	NA	TGTGCCAGCCGAGGGCTCAGGGGGGACGAGCAGTACTTC	CASRGLRGDEQYF
TRBJ2-7	TRBV5-4	14	NA	NA	TGTGCCAGCAGTACGGCCGGGACAACGGGCGAGCAGTACTTC	CASSTAGTTGEQYF